These 18 T cell receptor beta chains originate from one sample sequenced in a study of T cell responses to AZD1222 COVID-19 vaccine. Some clones are missing from TCRdb's copy, which holds only in-frame ones; the method was immunoSEQ multiplex PCR. The data show about 220,000 clones, with approximately 94% seen just once and approximately 1% held by the top ten. The specimen comprised peripheral blood, sampled on day 0 of MenACWY control vaccination. These receptors all come from an adult in good health.

The rearrangement uses TRBV27 and TRBJ2-7; no clear D gene. Per germline, CDR1 MNHEY and CDR2 SMNVEV (reference sequence). Trimming pared 3 bases from V and 0 bases from J, leaving 6 bases between. The CDR3 contains 13 residues. CDR3 sequence: CASSFQFSYEQYF. CDR3 nucleotide sequence: TGTGCCAGCAGTTTCCAGTTCTCCTACGAGCAGTACTTC.

CDR3 sequence (DNA): TGTGCCAGCAGCCAAGCCCGGAGGGCTGCCTACAATGAGCAGTTCTTC. It yields the protein CASSQARRAAYNEQFF. The genes are TRBV3-1 (or the pseudogene TRBV3-2) and TRBJ2-1; maybe TRBD2 (6 bases). The ends were cut back, 1 base at V and 2 bases at J, with 12 bases in the middle. The CDR3 sequence is 16 residues long. Germline V gene data show CDR1 as LGHDT and CDR2 as YNNKEL (reference sequence).

This clone was seen once. The chain combines TRBV18 with TRBJ1-1, with 7 positions matching TRBD1. V lost 2 bases and J lost 9; bases outside the gene matches: 3. This CDR3 is 12 amino acids long. Germline-derived CDR1 and CDR2 are KGHSH and LQKENI. The CDR3 here is CASSPMRGQAFF. CDR3 coding DNA: TGTGCCAGCTCACCAATGAGGGGGCAAGCTTTCTTT.

The V and J genes are TRBV5-4 and TRBJ1-2; TRBD1 aligns across 10 bases. The V gene's germline CDR1 is SGHNT and CDR2 YYREEE (reference sequence). The CDR3 consists of 13 residues. The V and J ends lost 4 bases and 6 bases, in that order; junction bases with no gene match: 3. In DNA, the CDR3 is TGTGCCAGCAGCACGACAGGGGGCGATGGCTACACCTTC. Translating it yields CASSTTGGDGYTF.

The chain uses TRBV6-2 or TRBV6-3 and TRBJ2-5; D ambiguous. V dropped 1 base and J dropped 5 bases, with 2 bases sitting between them. The CDR3 is 11 amino acids. Per the germline V gene, CDR1 is MNHEY and CDR2 is SVGEGT. CDR3 sequence reads: CASSYWETQYF. CDR3 sequence (DNA): TGTGCCAGCAGTTACTGGGAGACCCAGTACTTC.

CDR3 sequence reads: CASSSVTDTQYF. In DNA, the CDR3 is TGCGCCAGCAGCTCCGTCACAGATACGCAGTATTTT. The chain couples TRBV5-1 to TRBJ2-3; D is unresolved. CDR1 and CDR2 (germline): SGHRS, YFSETQ. Trimming cost V 3 bases and J 2 bases, with 4 bases left between them. The CDR3 totals 12 residues.

The V gene is TRBV18, the J gene TRBJ1-1, with D tentatively TRBD1 (5 bases). The germline V and J ends were trimmed by 4 bases and 1 base, with 10 bases remaining between them. CDR1 and CDR2 from the germline V gene are KGHSH and LQKENI. The CDR3 consists of 14 residues. The CDR3 spells CASSLSGTNTEAFF. The CDR3 region has the DNA TGTGCCAGCTCACTTAGCGGGACGAACACTGAAGCTTTCTTT.

J is TRBJ2-5 and V is TRBV18; 10 nucleotides match TRBD1. This CDR3 has 15 amino acids. Germline V lookup: CDR1 KGHSH, CDR2 LQKENI. Trimming took 4 bases from V and 5 from J; bases not matched to a gene: 7. The CDR3 bases are TGTGCCAGCTCACAAGACAGGGGGCCCCGGGAGACCCAGTACTTC. It encodes CASSQDRGPRETQYF.

The table lists this clone with a count of one. The V gene is TRBV4-3, the J gene TRBJ2-5; 14 nucleotides agree with TRBD2. In germline, CDR1 is LGHNA, CDR2 YSLEER. The length of the CDR3 is 16 residues. Trimming removed 4 bases from V and 4 bases from J; junction bases left unmatched: 5. DNA for the CDR3: TGCGCCAGCAGCCCGCTGACTAGCGGGGGGGCAGAGACCCAGTACTTC. Residues: CASSPLTSGGAETQYF.

This chain joins TRBV2 and TRBJ2-3; D not certain. Germline V gives CDR1 SNHLY, CDR2 FYNNEI. Trimming stripped 3 bases from V and 6 bases from J, with 13 bases between. The CDR3 has 14 amino acids. The CDR3, as DNA: TGTGCCAGCAGTGACCAGGCCCCACCGGATACGCAGTATTTT. This codes for CASSDQAPPDTQYF.

The gene calls are TRBV18 and TRBJ1-2; D is possibly TRBD1 (6 bases). Germline V lookup: CDR1 KGHSH, CDR2 LQKENI. This CDR3 contains 15 residues. V lost 2 bases to trimming and J lost 8 bases, with 18 bases between them. CDR3 nucleotide sequence: TGTGCCAGCTCACCAACCCCTATCGCAGGGGACGGCTACACCTTC. It encodes CASSPTPIAGDGYTF. Combining the CDR3 with reference TRBV18 and TRBJ1-2 gives the whole variable domain NAGVMQNPRHLVRRRGQEARLRCSPMKGHSHVYWYRQLPEEGLKFMVYLQKENIIDESGMPKERFSAEFPKEGPSILRIQQVVRGDSAAYFCASSPTPIAGDGYTFGSGTRLTVV.

The chain carries TRBV24-1 and TRBJ1-2; the match to TRBD1 covers 9 bases. The germline V gene encodes CDR1 KGHDR and CDR2 SFDVKD. The CDR3 is 15 amino acids. V lost 5 bases, J lost 5 bases, and 8 bases stayed unmatched. The CDR3 protein is CATSAPDRGLYGYTF. DNA for the CDR3: TGTGCCACCAGTGCCCCGGACAGGGGTTTGTATGGCTACACCTTC.

The chain recombines TRBV7-9 with TRBJ1-1; D call uncertain. The CDR3 contains 13 residues. The germline V gene encodes CDR1 SEHNR and CDR2 FQNEAQ (reference sequence). V was pared by 5 bases and J by 0 bases, with 7 bases between. The CDR3 loop is CASSPAMNTEAFF. The DNA for the CDR3 is TGTGCCAGCAGCCCCGCTATGAACACTGAAGCTTTCTTT.

The rearrangement uses TRBV29-1 and TRBJ2-1; D is unclear. V shed 7 bases and J shed 6 bases, with 22 bases lying between them. The CDR3 spans 15 residues. Per germline, CDR1 SQVTM and CDR2 ANQGSEA. The CDR3 sequence is CSAPLHLPSGNEQFF. The DNA for the CDR3 is TGCAGCGCCCCCCTCCATTTACCCTCGGGCAATGAGCAGTTCTTC.

The rearrangement uses TRBV5-8 and TRBJ1-1; no reliable D call. The ends were cut back, 1 base at V and 5 bases at J, with 18 bases in the middle. The CDR3 extends over 16 amino acids. Germline CDR1 reads SGHTS; CDR2 reads YDEGEE. CDR3 amino acids: CASSLYLGRRRTEAFF. CDR3 nucleotide sequence: TGTGCCAGCAGCTTGTATCTGGGGAGGCGGCGGACTGAAGCTTTCTTT.

With respect to this clone: A read error is possible here, since a much larger clone lies one base away. The same CDR3 arises from other DNA sequences in this sample as well. V and J are TRBV5-1 and TRBJ1-5, with D unclear. Germline loops: CDR1 SGHRS, CDR2 YFSETQ. The CDR3 contains 13 residues. V lost 0 bases and J lost 3, with 4 bases in between. CDR3 bases: TGCGCCAGCAGCTTGGATACCAATCAGCCCCAGCATTTT. The encoded protein is CASSLDTNQPQHF.

The gene calls are TRBV5-1 and TRBJ1-1; D possibly corresponds to TRBD1 (6 bases). CDR1 SGHRS and CDR2 YFSETQ come from the germline V gene. There are 14 residues in the CDR3. Deletions cut 4 bases from V and 3 bases from J, with 13 bases between. CDR3 residues: CASSGGQPHTEAFF. CDR3 nucleotide sequence: TGCGCCAGCAGCGGGGGGCAGCCCCACACTGAAGCTTTCTTT. The whole variable domain, filled in from reference TRBV5-1 and TRBJ1-1, reads KAGVTQTPRYLIKTRGQQVTLSCSPISGHRSVSWYQQTPGQGLQFLFEYFSETQRNKGNFPGRFSGRQFSNSRSEMNVSTLELGDSALYLCASSGGQPHTEAFFGQGTRLTVV.

The chain uses TRBV4-2 and TRBJ2-1; 7 nucleotides agree with TRBD1. In germline, CDR1 is LGHNA, CDR2 YNFKEQ. The CDR3 has 16 amino acids. J was trimmed by 7 bases and V by 4 bases; bases with no gene match: 13. DNA for the CDR3: TGTGCCAGCAGCCGACAGACAGGGATTGGCTCTAATGAGCAGTTCTTC. It yields the protein CASSRQTGIGSNEQFF.